This T cell receptor beta chain came from a study of immune evolution from preneoplasia to lung adenocarcinoma. Looking at the study overall: HLA loss of heterozygosity: about 7% AIS, roughly 15% MIA, about 35% ADC, none AAH. Whole-study results and caveats: T cell clonality was higher in KRAS-mutant than EGFR-mutant or wild-type nodules.

Each case's diagnosis was confirmed by two pathologists on H&E. After pathologic assessment, macro-dissection selected premalignant or tumor cells for extraction. Germline V gene data show CDR1 as SGHNT and CDR2 as YYREEE (reference sequence). With 0 bases removed from V and 5 bases from J, the gap between germline ends came to 3 bases. The CDR3 has 12 residues. Profiled with immunoSEQ multiplex PCR; TCRdb holds only in-frame clones, not every one. The sample comprises fewer than 8,500 clones, around 80% of which are singletons, and around 6.3% rests with the top ten. This clone was recorded only once. Its antigen is unidentified.

The chain carries TRBV5-4 and TRBJ1-5; D gene ambiguous. The sample taken for sequencing was FFPE minimally invasive lung adenocarcinoma tissue. The clonotype was recovered from a person between 50 and 70 years old with lung adenocarcinoma. The CDR3 loop reads CASSLDDQPQHF. CDR3 sequence (DNA): TGTGCCAGCAGCTTGGACGATCAGCCCCAGCATTTT.